This T cell receptor beta chain was identified during a study of immune evolution from preneoplasia to lung adenocarcinoma. Note on this clone: As yet, its antigen is unknown.

CDR1 is SGHDT and CDR2 is YYEEEE in the germline V gene. The V gene end was trimmed by 3 bases and the J gene end by 5 bases; junction bases not matched to a gene: 4. The CDR3 is made up of 14 amino acids. Assay: immunoSEQ multiplex PCR; the TCRdb copy retains only in-frame clones and omits some. The table shows approximately 3,500 clones, with around three quarters occurring only once. Study findings and constraints: T cell clonality was higher in KRAS-mutant than EGFR-mutant or wild-type nodules. Later-stage lesions appeared to have more T cells, more diversity, less clonality.

Sequences were obtained from FFPE minimally invasive lung adenocarcinoma tissue. This TCR was recovered from a person aged 60-80 years with lung adenocarcinoma. The chain carries TRBV5-6 and TRBJ1-5; the match to TRBD1 covers 8 bases. CDR3 sequence (DNA): TGTGCCAGCAGCTCGACAGGGGAGGATCAGCCCCAGCATTTT. Its protein product is CASSSTGEDQPQHF. The full variable domain, completed using reference TRBV5-6 and TRBJ1-5, is DAGVTQSPTHLIKTRGQQVTLRCSPKSGHDTVSWYQQALGQGPQFIFQYYEEEERQRGNFPDRFSGHQFPNYSSELNVNALLLGDSALYLCASSSTGEDQPQHFGDGTRLSIL.